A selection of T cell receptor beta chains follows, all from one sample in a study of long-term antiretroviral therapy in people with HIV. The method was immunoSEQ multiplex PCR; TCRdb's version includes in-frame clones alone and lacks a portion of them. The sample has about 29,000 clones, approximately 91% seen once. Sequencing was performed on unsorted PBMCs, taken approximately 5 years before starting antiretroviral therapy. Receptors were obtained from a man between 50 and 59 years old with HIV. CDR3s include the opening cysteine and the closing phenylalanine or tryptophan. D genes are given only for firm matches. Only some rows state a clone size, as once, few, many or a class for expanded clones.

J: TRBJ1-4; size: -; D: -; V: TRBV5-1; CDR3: CASSSGLGGTEKLFF; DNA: TGCGCCAGCAGCTCTGGACTGGGGGGTACTGAAAAACTGTTTTTT
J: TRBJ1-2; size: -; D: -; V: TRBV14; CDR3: CASSQMGTSGTDYGYTF; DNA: TGTGCCAGCAGCCAGATGGGAACTTCTGGGACGGATTATGGCTACACCTTC
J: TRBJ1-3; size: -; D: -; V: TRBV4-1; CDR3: CASSRTAQGGNTIYF; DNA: TGCGCCAGCAGCCGTACTGCGCAGGGTGGAAACACCATATATTTT
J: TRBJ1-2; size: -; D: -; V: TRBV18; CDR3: CASSPRARVHHYGYTF; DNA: TGTGCCAGCTCACCGCGGGCCCGAGTCCACCACTATGGCTACACCTTC
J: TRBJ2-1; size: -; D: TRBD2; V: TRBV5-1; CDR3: CASSPRIAGGAEGNEQFF; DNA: TGCGCCAGCAGCCCCAGGATAGCGGGGGGGGCGGAGGGAAATGAGCAGTTCTTC
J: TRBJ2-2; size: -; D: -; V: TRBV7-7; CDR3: CASSPSDAGELFF; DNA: TGTGCTAGCAGCCCTTCGGACGCCGGGGAGCTGTTTTTT
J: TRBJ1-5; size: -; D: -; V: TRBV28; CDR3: CASSFHNQPQHF; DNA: TGTGCCAGCAGTTTTCATAATCAGCCCCAGCATTTT
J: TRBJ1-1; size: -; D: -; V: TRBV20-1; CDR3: CSGDTNTEAFF; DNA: TGCAGTGGGGATACGAACACTGAAGCTTTCTTT
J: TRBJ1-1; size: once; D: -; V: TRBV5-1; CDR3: CASNAGLNTEAFF; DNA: TGCGCCAGCAATGCAGGACTGAACACTGAAGCTTTCTTT
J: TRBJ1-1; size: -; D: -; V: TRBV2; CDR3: CATEKGGSTEAFF; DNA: TGTGCCACCGAAAAGGGGGGGTCCACTGAAGCTTTCTTT
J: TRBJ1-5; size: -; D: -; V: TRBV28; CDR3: CASSRYSNQPQHF; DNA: TGTGCCAGCAGCAGGTATAGCAATCAGCCCCAGCATTTT
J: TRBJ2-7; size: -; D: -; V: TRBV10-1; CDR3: CASSALPGTTYEQYF; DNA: TGCGCCAGCAGTGCCCTGCCAGGGACAACCTACGAGCAGTACTTC
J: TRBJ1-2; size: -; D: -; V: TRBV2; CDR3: CASSEALREDRYTF; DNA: TGTGCCAGCAGTGAAGCGCTCAGGGAAGACCGCTACACCTTC
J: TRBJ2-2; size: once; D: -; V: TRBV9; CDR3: CASSVVGAGELFF; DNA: TGTGCCAGCAGCGTAGTTGGGGCTGGGGAGCTGTTTTTT
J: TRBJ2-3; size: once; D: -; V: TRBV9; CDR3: CASSVAEGRVTDTQYF; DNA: TGTGCCAGCAGCGTAGCTGAGGGCAGGGTAACAGATACGCAGTATTTT
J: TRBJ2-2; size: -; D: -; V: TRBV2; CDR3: CASRPGSIPGGELFF; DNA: TGTGCCAGCAGGCCTGGGTCCATACCGGGCGGGGAGCTGTTTTTT
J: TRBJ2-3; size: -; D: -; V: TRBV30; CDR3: CAWSALPDTQYF; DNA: TGTGCCTGGAGCGCCCTCCCAGATACGCAGTATTTT
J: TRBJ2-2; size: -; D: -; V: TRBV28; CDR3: CASSPLEPGHYSSGELFF; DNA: TGTGCCAGCAGTCCCCTTGAGCCGGGACATTATAGTTCCGGGGAGCTGTTTTTT
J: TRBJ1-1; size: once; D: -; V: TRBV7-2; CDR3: CASSLVWGTVSEAFF; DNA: TGTGCCAGCAGCTTAGTATGGGGAACGGTGTCTGAAGCTTTCTTT
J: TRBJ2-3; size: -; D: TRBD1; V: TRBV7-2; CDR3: CASSFSGGPDTQYF; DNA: TGTGCCAGCAGCTTTTCAGGGGGCCCAGATACGCAGTATTTT
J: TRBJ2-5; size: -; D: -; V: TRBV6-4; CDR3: CASSRHAQETQYF; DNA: TGTGCCAGCAGTCGCCACGCACAAGAGACCCAGTACTTC
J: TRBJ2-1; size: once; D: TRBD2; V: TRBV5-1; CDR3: CASRGTSGINEQFF; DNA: TGCGCCAGCAGGGGGACTAGCGGAATTAATGAGCAGTTCTTC
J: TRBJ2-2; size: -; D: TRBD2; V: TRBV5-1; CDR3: CASSLTPGGHTGELFF; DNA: TGCGCCAGCAGCTTGACGCCGGGAGGGCACACCGGGGAGCTGTTTTTT
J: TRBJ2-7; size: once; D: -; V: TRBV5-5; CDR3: CASSGAYEQYF; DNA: TGTGCCAGCAGCGGGGCCTACGAGCAGTACTTC
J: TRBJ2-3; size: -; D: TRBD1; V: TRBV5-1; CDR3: CASSLEGTGRTDTQYF; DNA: TGCGCCAGCAGCTTGGAGGGGACAGGGCGCACAGATACGCAGTATTTT
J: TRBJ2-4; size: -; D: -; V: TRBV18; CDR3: CASSPWGAENIQYF; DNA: TGTGCCAGCTCACCCTGGGGGGCGGAAAACATTCAGTACTTC
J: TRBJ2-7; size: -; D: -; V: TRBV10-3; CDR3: CAISGSRGEQYF; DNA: TGTGCCATCAGTGGATCGCGTGGCGAGCAGTACTTC
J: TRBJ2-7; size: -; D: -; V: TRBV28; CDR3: CASSLGYEQYF; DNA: TGTGCCAGCAGTTTGGGGTACGAGCAGTACTTC
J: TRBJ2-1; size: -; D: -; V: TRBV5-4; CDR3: CASSLGGMKNEQFF; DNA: TGTGCCAGCAGCTTGGGCGGTATGAAGAATGAGCAGTTCTTC
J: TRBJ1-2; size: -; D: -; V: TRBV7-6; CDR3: CASRPTGNYGYTF; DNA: TGTGCCAGCAGACCGACAGGAAACTATGGCTACACCTTC
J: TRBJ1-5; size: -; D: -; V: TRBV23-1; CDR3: CASSQSYPGRFISNQPQHF; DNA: TGCGCCAGCAGTCAATCTTATCCAGGCCGGTTTATTAGCAATCAGCCCCAGCATTTT
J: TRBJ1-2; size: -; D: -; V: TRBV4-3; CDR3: CASSQDLFGLGYTF; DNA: TGCGCCAGCAGCCAAGATCTGTTTGGTTTAGGCTACACCTTC
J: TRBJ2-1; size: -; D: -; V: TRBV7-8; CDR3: CASSLVTFSYNEQFF; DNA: TGTGCCAGCAGCTTAGTCACTTTCTCCTACAATGAGCAGTTCTTC
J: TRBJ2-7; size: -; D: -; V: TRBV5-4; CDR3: CASSDGGGHNEQYF; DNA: TGTGCCAGCAGCGATGGGGGGGGACACAATGAGCAGTACTTC
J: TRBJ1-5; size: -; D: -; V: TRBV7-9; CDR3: CASSPNQGGQPQHF; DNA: TGTGCCAGCAGCCCAAACCAGGGAGGTCAGCCCCAGCATTTT
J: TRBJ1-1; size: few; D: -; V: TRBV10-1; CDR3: CASSEWGLSEAFF; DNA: TGCGCCAGCAGTGAGTGGGGGCTGTCTGAAGCTTTCTTT
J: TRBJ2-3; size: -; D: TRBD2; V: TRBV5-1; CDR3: CASSIGTSGGDSTDTQYF; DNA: TGCGCCAGCAGCATCGGGACTAGCGGGGGCGATTCCACAGATACGCAGTATTTT
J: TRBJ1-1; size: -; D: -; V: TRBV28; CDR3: CASRSHWAILPFF; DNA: TGTGCCAGCAGATCTCATTGGGCCATCTTGCCTTTCTTT